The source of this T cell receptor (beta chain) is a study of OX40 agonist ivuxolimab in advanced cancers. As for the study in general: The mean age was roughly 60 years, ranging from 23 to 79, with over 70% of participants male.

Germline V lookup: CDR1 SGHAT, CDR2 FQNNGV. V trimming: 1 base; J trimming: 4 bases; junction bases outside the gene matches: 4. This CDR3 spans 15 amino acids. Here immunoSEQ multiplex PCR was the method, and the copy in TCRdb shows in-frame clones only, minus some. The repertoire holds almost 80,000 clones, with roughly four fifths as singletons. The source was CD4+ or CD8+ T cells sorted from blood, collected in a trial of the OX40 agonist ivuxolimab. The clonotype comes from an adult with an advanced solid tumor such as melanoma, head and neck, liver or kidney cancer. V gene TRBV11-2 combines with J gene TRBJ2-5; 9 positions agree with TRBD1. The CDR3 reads CASSLGGQGLETQYF. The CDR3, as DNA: TGTGCCAGCAGCTTAGGGGGACAGGGTTTAGAGACCCAGTACTTC.